These 17 T cell receptor beta chains were sequenced from one sample in a study of blood T cell repertoires in COVID-19. This table comes from immunoSEQ multiplex PCR, and its TCRdb copy is limited to in-frame clones, with some not included. The table records about 210,000 clones, 65% to 90% of them present only once. The specimen was peripheral blood. These receptors all come from a man between 45 and 60 years old with COVID-19, enrolled during active disease.

The rearrangement joins TRBV7-2 to TRBJ1-2; 11 nucleotides agree with TRBD1. Losses at the gene ends were 0 bases for V and 1 base for J; bases not matched to a gene: 7. This CDR3 comprises 18 residues. Germline V gene lookup returns CDR1 SGHTA and CDR2 FQGNSA. CDR3 sequence: CASSLAADRGRINYGYTF. CDR3 nucleotides: TGTGCCAGCAGCTTAGCCGCGGACAGGGGGCGGATTAACTATGGCTACACCTTC.

At least ten counts were recorded for this clone. This same CDR3 is encoded by further DNA sequences in the sample. J is TRBJ1-6 and V is TRBV4-1, with D tentatively TRBD1 (5 bases). The V end lost 0 bases, the J end lost 4 bases, and 13 bases lay between the germline ends. The CDR3 runs to 17 residues. Germline CDR1 reads MGHRA; CDR2 reads YSYEKL. This CDR3 reads CASSQEEGRGYNSPLHF. The CDR3 DNA reads as TGCGCCAGCAGCCAAGAGGAGGGGAGGGGATATAATTCACCCCTCCACTTT.

The chain links TRBV7-2 to TRBJ2-1, with D maybe TRBD1 (6 bases). V was clipped by 4 bases and J by 4 bases, with 11 bases between them. CDR1 and CDR2 (germline): SGHTA, FQGNSA. The CDR3 loop spans 14 amino acids. CDR3 in DNA: TGTGCCAGCAGCTACCGGGACACTTACAATGAGCAGTTCTTC. This gives the protein CASSYRDTYNEQFF.

This chain joins TRBV19 and TRBJ2-3; no clear D gene. This CDR3 comprises 15 residues. V lost 5 bases and J 0 bases, leaving 12 bases between the germline ends. Looked up from germline, CDR1 is LNHDA and CDR2 is SQIVND (reference sequence). The CDR3 nucleotides are TGTGCCAGTAGTGTTCAAACTTCTAGCACAGATACGCAGTATTTT. Amino acid sequence: CASSVQTSSTDTQYF.

This clone was found a few times. The genes are TRBV11-2 and TRBJ1-1; D not certain. This CDR3 has 12 amino acids. With 7 bases removed from V and 7 bases from J, the gap between germline ends came to 13 bases. Germline CDR1 and CDR2: SGHAT and FQNNGV. CDR3 in DNA: TGTGCCAGCACCGACACCGGGGTTGAAGCTTTCTTT. It codes for CASTDTGVEAFF.

The chain uses TRBV7-2 and TRBJ1-5, with 10 bases that match TRBD1. J lost 4 bases, V lost 1 base, and 1 base had no gene match. This CDR3 spans 15 amino acids. Germline CDR1 reads SGHTA; CDR2 reads FQGNSA. The CDR3 coding sequence is TGTGCCAGCAGCTTAGGACAGGGGGCAAATCAGCCCCAGCATTTT. Protein product: CASSLGQGANQPQHF.

The chain is built from TRBV3-1 (or the pseudogene TRBV3-2) and TRBJ1-6; D gene ambiguous. V lost 6 bases and J lost 0, with 9 bases in between. The CDR3 loop spans 15 amino acids. Germline lookup yields CDR1 LGHDT and CDR2 YNNKEL (reference sequence). CDR3: CASSGTGSYNSPLHF. CDR3 coding DNA: TGTGCCAGCAGTGGAACGGGCTCCTATAATTCACCCCTCCACTTT.

The rearrangement links TRBV28 to TRBJ1-2; D gene uncertain. Trimming removed 4 bases from V and 1 base from J, with 10 bases in between. CDR3 size: 14 residues. CDR1 and CDR2 (germline): MDHEN, SYDVKM. This CDR3 is CASSSPPGNYGYTF. For the CDR3, the DNA is TGTGCCAGCAGTTCCCCACCCGGTAACTATGGCTACACCTTC.

This clone was seen once. The chain carries TRBV18 and TRBJ2-5; a possible D gene is TRBD2 (5 bases). Germline assignment: CDR1 KGHSH and CDR2 LQKENI. The CDR3 is made up of 13 amino acids. Trimming took off 6 bases at V and 4 bases at J, with 12 bases between the two ends. For the CDR3, the DNA is TGTGCCAGCTCGCTCCGGGCGGGAGAGACCCAGTACTTC. Its translation is CASSLRAGETQYF.

V and J are TRBV6-6 and TRBJ1-5; the match to TRBD1 covers 8 bases. The CDR3 is 18 amino acids. Germline assignment: CDR1 MNHNY and CDR2 SVGAGI (reference sequence). The V segment lost 5 bases and the J segment 1 base; nucleotides outside the gene matches: 13. The CDR3 loop is CASSQDRAGRGSNQPQHF. CDR3 coding DNA: TGTGCCAGCAGTCAGGACAGGGCGGGCAGAGGAAGCAATCAGCCCCAGCATTTT.

The V and J genes are TRBV2 and TRBJ2-7; D uncertain. This CDR3 region has 15 residues. With 4 bases removed from V and 6 bases from J, the gap between germline ends came to 19 bases. The germline V gene has CDR1 SNHLY and CDR2 FYNNEI. CDR3 in DNA: TGTGCCAGCAGTGCCCCCTGGGCTCGGCCAGGCGAGCAGTACTTC. This codes for CASSAPWARPGEQYF.

This rearrangement joins TRBV3-1 (or the pseudogene TRBV3-2) to TRBJ2-1; a weak D match, TRBD1 (6 bases). Germline V CDR1 and CDR2: LGHDT, YNNKEL (reference sequence). Trimming left V 4 bases short and J 0 bases short, with 19 bases between. This CDR3 contains 18 residues. The CDR3 sequence is CASSLTGQAKFSYNEQFF. In nucleotides, the CDR3 is TGTGCCAGCAGCCTCACGGGACAAGCGAAATTCTCCTACAATGAGCAGTTCTTC.

In its sample, this clone was seen once. This chain links TRBV7-2 with TRBJ1-6, with D possibly being TRBD1 (6 bases). V was clipped by 6 bases and J by 6 bases, with 15 bases between them. CDR1 and CDR2 (germline): SGHTA, FQGNSA. The CDR3 is 15 residues long. The CDR3, as DNA: TGTGCCAGCAGGGCCCGGGGGGGCTTTAATTCACCCCTCCACTTT. Its protein product is CASRARGGFNSPLHF. Complete variable domain (other parts from reference TRBV7-2 and TRBJ1-6): GAGVSQSPSNKVTEKGKDVELRCDPISGHTALYWYRQSLGQGLEFLIYFQGNSAPDKSGLPSDRFSAERTGGSVSTLTIQRTQQEDSAVYLCASRARGGFNSPLHFGNGTRLTVT.

This clone turned up a few times. The rearrangement uses TRBV7-9 and TRBJ2-2, with TRBD2 identical over 11 bases. Germline V lookup: CDR1 SEHNR, CDR2 FQNEAQ (reference sequence). With V trimmed by 6 bases and J by 0 bases, 6 bases remained unmatched. The CDR3 extends over 17 amino acids. The CDR3 sequence: CASRGSGGAANTGELFF. Here the CDR3 DNA reads TGTGCCAGCAGAGGTAGCGGGGGGGCCGCGAACACCGGGGAGCTGTTTTTT.

The chain recombines TRBV4-2 with TRBJ2-6, with D possibly TRBD1 on 5 matching bases. Germline CDR1 reads LGHNA; CDR2 reads YNFKEQ. The CDR3 covers 15 residues. The V and J ends lost 4 bases and 0 bases respectively, with 7 bases between them. The chain's CDR3 is CASSLQGSGANVLTF. CDR3 in DNA: TGTGCCAGCAGCCTCCAGGGCTCTGGGGCCAACGTCCTGACTTTC.

This chain connects TRBV9 to TRBJ2-3, with 8 nucleotides matching TRBD2. The CDR3 length is 15 residues. The V and J ends lost 0 bases and 5 bases, in that order; junction bases with no gene match: 5. Germline CDR1 is SGDLS and CDR2 is YYNGEE. The CDR3 bases are TGTGCCAGCAGCGTAGACGGGGGGGCGGGAGATACGCAGTATTTT. It translates to CASSVDGGAGDTQYF. The whole variable domain, remainder taken from reference TRBV9 and TRBJ2-3, is DSGVTQTPKHLITATGQRVTLRCSPRSGDLSVYWYQQSLDQGLQFLIQYYNGEERAKGNILERFSAQQFPDLHSELNLSSLELGDSALYFCASSVDGGAGDTQYFGPGTRLTVL.

The J gene is TRBJ2-5, the V gene TRBV18, with D hard to call. The length of the CDR3 is 16 residues. Germline V gene data show CDR1 as KGHSH and CDR2 as LQKENI. Trimming cost V 2 bases and J 9 bases, with 22 bases left between them. The CDR3 is CASSPSSSTVPTAQYF. The CDR3 region has the DNA TGTGCCAGCTCACCAAGTTCCAGCACAGTCCCCACGGCCCAGTACTTC.